This T cell receptor beta chain stems from a study of cytomegalovirus exposure and HLA in healthy donors. Concerning this clone: Its specificity is unknown.

Clones were read by immunoSEQ multiplex PCR, and TCRdb kept only the in-frame ones, dropping some. Among roughly 67,000 clones listed, approximately 90% were seen once. Study-level results: Per published reports, the classifier diagnosed cytomegalovirus status with high specificity and sensitivity. Rare sequences made up most TCRs, while some public TCRs were found in many donors.

Sequencing was performed on PBMCs. The sequence came from a man in his late teens or twenties in good health and CMV-seronegative.

The CDR3 bases are TGTGCCAGCTCACCTTACAGACAGGGAGGCGGCACTGAAGCTTTCTTT. As protein: CASSPYRQGGGTEAFF. The chain combines TRBV18 with TRBJ1-1, with 7 bases fitting TRBD1. The junction had 11 bases not matched to a gene; V was cut back by 3 bases and J by 4 bases. CDR1 is KGHSH and CDR2 is LQKENI in the germline V gene. The CDR3 extends over 16 amino acids.